The present T cell receptor beta chain was sequenced within a study of T cells in narcolepsy. Study-wide results and limits: Healthy controls reportedly lacked the autoreactive clonotypes serially found in patients' blood.

Of note for this clone: Antigen: not known.

The V end was cut by 6 bases, the J end by 4 bases, with 16 bases between. This CDR3 contains 14 residues. Germline CDR1 is MDHEN and CDR2 is SYDVKM. The data were produced by immunoSEQ multiplex PCR, yet TCRdb's version contains in-frame clones alone and is incomplete. Altogether approximately 31,000 clones are present, around 80% being singletons, with the ten largest covering 0.95% to 1.5%. The TCR sequence derives from a human donor with narcolepsy. The sample taken for sequencing was CD45RA- memory CD4+ T cells from PBMCs. The chain couples TRBV28 to TRBJ2-7; D is possibly TRBD1 or TRBD2 (5 bases each). The CDR3 coding sequence is TGTGCCAGCAGGCCGTCCGGGACCCGGTACGAGCAGTACTTC. Protein: CASRPSGTRYEQYF.